One sample yielded the 29 T cell receptor beta chains listed below, sequenced in a study of CD8 T cells in ankylosing spondylitis. TCRdb independently ran MiXCR on the 5' RACE reads; one entry per CDR3 protein. The sample contains around 7,000 distinct CDR3 sequences, more than 7.5% of which appear only once. The sequenced sample was blood, either unsorted or a sorted T cell fraction (not recorded which). Receptor source: a male donor with ankylosing spondylitis or in good health (not recorded which).

This clonotype appeared once. The J gene is TRBJ2-2, the V gene TRBV9; D is perhaps TRBD1 (5 bases). In germline, CDR1 is SGDLS, CDR2 YYNGEE. V was cut by 3 bases and J by 3 bases, with 6 bases left in between. This CDR3 comprises 13 residues. The CDR3 loop reads CASSARDTGELFF. As DNA, the CDR3 is TGTGCCAGCAGCGCCAGGGACACCGGGGAGCTGTTTTTT.

This clonotype was counted a few times. This chain joins TRBV9 and TRBJ2-3, with a weak D call TRBD2 (6 bases). Germline CDR1 is SGDLS and CDR2 is YYNGEE. The CDR3 length is 15 residues. Trimming removed 0 bases from V and 6 bases from J, with 14 bases in between. The CDR3: CASSVGGSGLDTQYF. The CDR3 nucleotides read TGTGCCAGCAGCGTAGGAGGTAGCGGCCTGGATACGCAGTATTTT. Complete variable domain (other parts from reference TRBV9 and TRBJ2-3): DSGVTQTPKHLITATGQRVTLRCSPRSGDLSVYWYQQSLDQGLQFLIQYYNGEERAKGNILERFSAQQFPDLHSELNLSSLELGDSALYFCASSVGGSGLDTQYFGPGTRLTVL.

In its sample, this clonotype was seen many times. The chain recombines TRBV9 with TRBJ2-5; a possible D gene is TRBD1 (6 bases). From germline, CDR1 is SGDLS and CDR2 YYNGEE. V lost 4 bases to trimming and J lost 4 bases, with 14 bases between them. The CDR3 is 14 amino acids. CDR3 nucleotide sequence: TGTGCCAGCAGCACAACAGGGTTTGGAGAGACCCAGTACTTC. It translates to CASSTTGFGETQYF. Full variable domain (rest looked up from reference TRBV9 and TRBJ2-5): DSGVTQTPKHLITATGQRVTLRCSPRSGDLSVYWYQQSLDQGLQFLIQYYNGEERAKGNILERFSAQQFPDLHSELNLSSLELGDSALYFCASSTTGFGETQYFGPGTRLLVL.

This clonotype has more than one count but fewer than ten. V and J are TRBV9 and TRBJ1-6; TRBD1 matches at 7 bases. From germline, CDR1 is SGDLS and CDR2 YYNGEE. After removal of 3 bases from V and 10 bases from J, the junction contained 10 bases not matched to a gene. CDR3 length: 15 amino acids. Here the CDR3 reads CASSASQGSLSPLHF. The DNA for the CDR3 is TGTGCCAGCAGCGCATCACAGGGGTCGTTGTCACCCCTCCACTTT.

The V gene is TRBV9, the J gene TRBJ1-4; no definite D call. This CDR3 spans 14 amino acids. Between the trimmed V and J ends, which lost 6 bases and 0 bases, there was a span of 9 bases. Looked up from germline, CDR1 is SGDLS and CDR2 is YYNGEE. For the CDR3, the DNA is TGTGCCAGCACGACGGGAGCAACTAATGAAAAACTGTTTTTT. Translated, it gives CASTTGATNEKLFF.

In its sample, this clonotype ranks as medium-sized (0.01 to 0.1%). This chain uses TRBV9 with TRBJ1-2, with D possibly being TRBD1 (6 bases). V shed 0 bases and J shed 4 bases, with 10 bases lying between them. The CDR3 length is 14 residues. CDR1 is SGDLS and CDR2 is YYNGEE in the germline V gene. CDR3 DNA: TGTGCCAGCAGCGTAGACAGGGACTCCTATGGCTACACCTTC. Translating it yields CASSVDRDSYGYTF. Drawing the rest from reference TRBV9 and TRBJ1-2, the complete variable domain is DSGVTQTPKHLITATGQRVTLRCSPRSGDLSVYWYQQSLDQGLQFLIQYYNGEERAKGNILERFSAQQFPDLHSELNLSSLELGDSALYFCASSVDRDSYGYTFGSGTRLTVV.

This clonotype was detected many times. The V and J genes are TRBV9 and TRBJ2-1; D is undetermined. The CDR3 length is 12 residues. Trimming took 4 bases from V and 8 from J, leaving 10 bases between them. Germline V CDR1 and CDR2: SGDLS, YYNGEE. CDR3 amino acids: CASSPSADEQFF. DNA of the CDR3: TGTGCCAGCAGCCCTTCTGCGGATGAGCAGTTCTTC.

By share of the sample, this clonotype is medium-sized. The chain combines TRBV9 with TRBJ2-5, with D perhaps matching TRBD1 (6 bases). Germline V gene lookup returns CDR1 SGDLS and CDR2 YYNGEE. Trimming took 3 bases from V and 2 from J, leaving 11 bases between them. The CDR3 spans 14 residues. The CDR3 sequence is CASSGAGDQETQYF. DNA for the CDR3: TGTGCCAGCAGCGGGGCAGGGGATCAAGAGACCCAGTACTTC.

This clonotype was counted at least ten times. The chain links TRBV9 to TRBJ1-2, with 8 bases identical to TRBD1. Trimming cost V 3 bases and J 3 bases; bases outside gene matches: 7. CDR3 length: 15 residues. CDR1 SGDLS and CDR2 YYNGEE come from the germline V gene. Written as DNA, the CDR3 is TGTGCCAGCAGCGGACAGGGGTCGCATTACTATGGCTACACCTTC. The encoded protein is CASSGQGSHYYGYTF.

The genes are TRBV9 and TRBJ2-1; no definite D call. The CDR3 runs to 13 residues. Per the germline V gene, CDR1 is SGDLS and CDR2 is YYNGEE. The CDR3 bases are TGTGCTAGAAGCGTGGGATGGGGCAATGAGCAGTTCTTC. Translation gives CARSVGWGNEQFF.

This clonotype is judged medium-sized. This chain uses TRBV9 with TRBJ2-1; the D is unclear. Deletions cut 0 bases from V and 4 bases from J, with 8 bases between. The CDR3 contains 14 residues. In germline, CDR1 is SGDLS, CDR2 YYNGEE. The CDR3 nucleotides read TGTGCCAGCAGCGTAGTCCCTGGATACAATGAGCAGTTCTTC. Its protein is CASSVVPGYNEQFF. Filled out from reference TRBV9 and TRBJ2-1, the complete variable domain reads DSGVTQTPKHLITATGQRVTLRCSPRSGDLSVYWYQQSLDQGLQFLIQYYNGEERAKGNILERFSAQQFPDLHSELNLSSLELGDSALYFCASSVVPGYNEQFFGPGTRLTVL.

V usage is TRBV9 and J usage is TRBJ2-1, with D possibly matching TRBD2 (5 bases). Germline-derived CDR1 and CDR2 are SGDLS and YYNGEE. This CDR3 is built from 18 residues. With 0 bases removed from V and 4 bases from J, the gap between germline ends came to 20 bases. The CDR3 nucleotides are TGTGCCAGCAGCGTAGCCCCTCTAGAGGACTCACGATACAATGAGCAGTTCTTC. This gives the protein CASSVAPLEDSRYNEQFF.

The rearrangement joins TRBV9 to TRBJ2-3; D is perhaps TRBD2 (7 bases). The CDR3 is made up of 15 amino acids. Germline V lookup: CDR1 SGDLS, CDR2 YYNGEE. V dropped 2 bases and J dropped 2 bases, with 12 bases sitting between them. CDR3 amino acids: CASSVGGGATDTQYF. CDR3 nucleotide sequence: TGTGCCAGCAGCGTGGGAGGGGGGGCCACAGATACGCAGTATTTT.

This clonotype was picked up many times. V is TRBV9 and J is TRBJ2-1; D ambiguous. Trimming left V 0 bases short and J 0 bases short, with 13 bases between. Germline lookup yields CDR1 SGDLS and CDR2 YYNGEE. CDR3 length: 17 residues. The CDR3 loop reads CASSVGVGGSSYNEQFF. CDR3 nucleotide sequence: TGTGCCAGCAGCGTAGGAGTCGGTGGCAGCTCCTACAATGAGCAGTTCTTC.

This clonotype showed up many times. This CDR3 reads CASTGPTDTDTQYF. The DNA for the CDR3 is TGTGCCAGTACGGGACCTACAGACACAGATACGCAGTATTTT. The chain uses TRBV9 and TRBJ2-3; the D gene could be TRBD1 or TRBD2 (5 bases each). CDR1 is SGDLS and CDR2 is YYNGEE in the germline V gene. Trimming shortened V by 8 bases and J by 2 bases, and 15 bases separated the two germline ends. This CDR3 contains 14 residues.

CDR3 nucleotides: TGTGCCAGCAGCGTAGACTACTCTGAGCAGTTCTTC. Amino acid sequence: CASSVDYSEQFF. The V gene is TRBV9, the J gene TRBJ2-1, with unresolved D. V was cut by 0 bases and J by 9 bases, with 7 bases left in between. CDR1 and CDR2 from the germline V gene are SGDLS and YYNGEE. The CDR3 totals 12 residues.

This clonotype was detected many times. The chain uses TRBV9 and TRBJ2-1; D unclear. This CDR3 has 12 residues. The germline gives CDR1 SGDLS, CDR2 YYNGEE. V lost 2 bases and J lost 5, with 5 bases in between. The CDR3 DNA reads TGTGCCAGCAGCGTTCGGGACAATGAGCAGTTCTTC. Protein: CASSVRDNEQFF.

This clonotype was seen a handful of times. The genes are TRBV9 and TRBJ2-5; D is uncertain. Germline assignment: CDR1 SGDLS and CDR2 YYNGEE. Trimming left V 3 bases short and J 5 bases short, with 20 bases between. The CDR3 covers 16 residues. CDR3 residues: CASSGGAHGLRETQYF. The CDR3 DNA reads as TGTGCCAGCAGCGGTGGCGCCCACGGGCTCCGGGAGACCCAGTACTTC.

In this sample, this clonotype turned up many times. The chain joins TRBV9 to TRBJ1-4, with TRBD1 identical over 9 bases. Germline CDR1 is SGDLS and CDR2 is YYNGEE. The CDR3 runs to 14 residues. V lost 4 bases and J lost 7; bases outside the gene matches: 5. DNA for the CDR3: TGTGCCAGCAGCACGACAGGGGGTAGTGAAAAACTGTTTTTT. Residues: CASSTTGGSEKLFF. The full variable domain, rest sourced from reference TRBV9 and TRBJ1-4, is DSGVTQTPKHLITATGQRVTLRCSPRSGDLSVYWYQQSLDQGLQFLIQYYNGEERAKGNILERFSAQQFPDLHSELNLSSLELGDSALYFCASSTTGGSEKLFFGSGTQLSVL.

The sample holds many counts of this clonotype. The V gene is TRBV9, the J gene TRBJ2-5; no clear D gene. There are 13 residues in the CDR3. Trimming took off 0 bases at V and 0 bases at J, with 3 bases between the two ends. From germline, CDR1 is SGDLS and CDR2 YYNGEE. The CDR3 reads CASSVGYQETQYF. DNA of the CDR3: TGTGCCAGCAGCGTAGGCTACCAAGAGACCCAGTACTTC.

The CDR3 region has the DNA TGTGCCAGCAGCGGCCTACTAGCGGGGGGAAGCACAGATACGCAGTATTTT. Amino acids: CASSGLLAGGSTDTQYF. The rearrangement uses TRBV9 and TRBJ2-3, with 12 bases identical to TRBD2. V gave up 3 bases and J gave up 0 bases; unmatched junction bases: 5. The CDR3 is 17 residues long. Looked up from germline, CDR1 is SGDLS and CDR2 is YYNGEE.

This clonotype was counted only a few times. V gene TRBV9 combines with J gene TRBJ2-2; D gene ambiguous. CDR3 length: 13 amino acids. The germline CDR1 and CDR2 sequences are SGDLS and YYNGEE. V lost 4 bases and J 3 bases, leaving 7 bases between the germline ends. CDR3 amino acids: CASSLGDTGELFF. The CDR3 bases are TGTGCCAGCAGCTTAGGAGACACCGGGGAGCTGTTTTTT. The full variable domain, rest sourced from reference TRBV9 and TRBJ2-2, is DSGVTQTPKHLITATGQRVTLRCSPRSGDLSVYWYQQSLDQGLQFLIQYYNGEERAKGNILERFSAQQFPDLHSELNLSSLELGDSALYFCASSLGDTGELFFGEGSRLTVL.

By share of the sample, this clonotype is medium-sized. The chain couples TRBV9 to TRBJ2-6; 7 bases align to TRBD1. The CDR3 runs to 17 residues. From germline, CDR1 is SGDLS and CDR2 YYNGEE. J was trimmed by 0 bases and V by 4 bases; bases with no gene match: 7. The CDR3 bases are TGTGCCAGCAGCTCCCAGGGGACAGCCTCTGGGGCCAACGTCCTGACTTTC. Protein product: CASSSQGTASGANVLTF.

This clonotype was detected a few times. The V and J genes are TRBV9 and TRBJ2-3, with TRBD2 identical over 12 bases. V lost 2 bases, J lost 6 bases, and 7 bases stayed unmatched. There are 16 residues in the CDR3. Germline V gene lookup returns CDR1 SGDLS and CDR2 YYNGEE. In DNA form, the CDR3 reads TGTGCCAGCAGCGTGGCTAGCGGGGGGGCCGCGGATACGCAGTATTTT. This encodes CASSVASGGAADTQYF.

This clonotype was recorded a few times. The J gene is TRBJ2-5, the V gene TRBV9; D unresolved. The CDR3 consists of 13 residues. The germline V and J ends were trimmed by 0 bases and 5 bases, with 8 bases remaining between them. Germline values: CDR1 SGDLS, CDR2 YYNGEE. CDR3 amino acids: CASSVGWGETQYF. CDR3 nucleotide sequence: TGTGCCAGCAGCGTAGGATGGGGTGAGACCCAGTACTTC.

By sample fraction, this clonotype is medium-sized. The chain employs TRBV9 and TRBJ2-2, with a possible D match to TRBD2 (6 bases). CDR3 length equals 16 residues. Trimming removed 2 bases at V and 1 base at J, with 12 bases between. The V gene's germline CDR1 is SGDLS and CDR2 YYNGEE. The CDR3 loop reads CASSVLGRRNTGELFF. CDR3 in DNA: TGTGCCAGCAGCGTTCTGGGGAGGAGGAACACCGGGGAGCTGTTTTTT.

There are many counts of this clonotype. The chain joins TRBV9 to TRBJ2-2; D gene unclear. Trimming removed 3 bases at V and 5 bases at J, with 5 bases between. Germline CDR1 SGDLS, CDR2 YYNGEE. This CDR3 region has 12 residues. The CDR3 region is CASSALTGELFF. DNA for the CDR3: TGTGCCAGCAGCGCCCTGACCGGGGAGCTGTTTTTT.

This chain connects TRBV9 to TRBJ2-3, with 7 bases aligning to TRBD2. The CDR3 is made up of 12 amino acids. The junction had 6 bases not matched to a gene; V was cut back by 4 bases and J by 10 bases. Germline V gene sequence: CDR1 SGDLS, CDR2 YYNGEE. The CDR3 DNA reads TGTGCCAGCAGCAGTGCTAGCGGCCCGCAGTATTTT. Encoded protein: CASSSASGPQYF.

This clonotype ranks as medium-sized (0.01 to 0.1%). This sequence joins TRBV9 and TRBJ2-1, with a tentative D call TRBD2 (6 bases). V was pared by 3 bases and J by 0 bases, with 10 bases between. The CDR3 is made up of 15 amino acids. From germline, CDR1 is SGDLS and CDR2 YYNGEE. The CDR3 spells CASSGWTNSYNEQFF. CDR3 DNA: TGTGCCAGCAGCGGATGGACTAACTCCTACAATGAGCAGTTCTTC.